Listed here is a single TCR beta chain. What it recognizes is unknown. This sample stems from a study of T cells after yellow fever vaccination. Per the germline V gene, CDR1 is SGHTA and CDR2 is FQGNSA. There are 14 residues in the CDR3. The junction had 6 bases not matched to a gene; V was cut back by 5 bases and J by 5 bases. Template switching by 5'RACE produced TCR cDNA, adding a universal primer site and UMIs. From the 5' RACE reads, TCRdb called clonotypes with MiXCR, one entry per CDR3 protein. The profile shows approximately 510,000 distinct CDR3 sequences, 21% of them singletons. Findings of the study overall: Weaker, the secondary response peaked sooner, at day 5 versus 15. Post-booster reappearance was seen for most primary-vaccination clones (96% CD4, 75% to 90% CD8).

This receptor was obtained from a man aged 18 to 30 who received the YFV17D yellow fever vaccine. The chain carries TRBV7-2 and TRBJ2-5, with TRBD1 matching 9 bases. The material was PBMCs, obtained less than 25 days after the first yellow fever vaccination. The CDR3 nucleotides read TGTGCCAGCAGCCGGGACAGGGTCAGCGAGACCCAGTACTTC. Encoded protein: CASSRDRVSETQYF. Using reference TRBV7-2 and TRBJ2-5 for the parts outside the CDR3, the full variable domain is GAGVSQSPSNKVTEKGKDVELRCDPISGHTALYWYRQSLGQGLEFLIYFQGNSAPDKSGLPSDRFSAERTGGSVSTLTIQRTQQEDSAVYLCASSRDRVSETQYFGPGTRLLVL.